These 13 T cell receptor beta chains were all obtained from the same sample, sequenced in a study of blood T cell repertoires in COVID-19 (dated by TCRdb to the early 2020s). Libraries were built with the immunoSEQ multiplex PCR assay. TCRdb re-hosts the immuneACCESS table, in-frame sequences only. Its copies lack some clones; in the studies checked, an unresolved V gene accounts for under half of them, and the cause for the rest is not known. In this sample the table shows around 170,000 clones, 86% of which occur a single time. Jointly, the top ten make up 3.5% to 4% of the sample. The sample was peripheral blood. Receptors were obtained from a woman aged 70-85 years with acute or convalescent COVID-19.

CDR3 sequence reads: CASRDLNRAHTEAFF. For the CDR3, the DNA is TGTGCCAGCAGGGACCTTAACAGGGCCCACACTGAAGCTTTCTTT. The chain uses TRBV6-6 and TRBJ1-1; maybe TRBD1 (6 bases). The V end lost 6 bases, the J end lost 3 bases, and 17 bases lay between the germline ends. Germline V gives CDR1 MNHNY, CDR2 SVGAGI (reference sequence). This CDR3 is built from 15 residues.

V gene TRBV29-1 combines with J gene TRBJ2-7, with a possible D match to TRBD2 (5 bases). The CDR3 has 13 amino acids. Germline CDR1 SQVTM, CDR2 ANQGSEA. Trimming stripped 5 bases from V and 1 base from J, with 12 bases between. The CDR3 reads CSVTGGDSYEQYF. DNA of the CDR3: TGCAGCGTTACTGGAGGTGATTCCTACGAGCAGTACTTC.

The chain carries TRBV5-1 and TRBJ2-7; TRBD1 might be the D (6 bases). The germline V gene encodes CDR1 SGHRS and CDR2 YFSETQ. The CDR3 runs to 15 residues. V gave up 4 bases and J gave up 2 bases, with 16 bases separating them. CDR3: CASSIGQSVAYEQYF. The CDR3 bases are TGCGCCAGCAGCATAGGACAGTCAGTAGCCTACGAGCAGTACTTC.

The chain joins TRBV3-1 (or the pseudogene TRBV3-2) to TRBJ2-7; maybe TRBD1 (5 bases). Per germline, CDR1 LGHDT and CDR2 YNNKEL (reference sequence). CDR3 size: 15 residues. V was cut by 2 bases and J by 7 bases, with 18 bases left in between. The CDR3 sequence is CASSQSGRGPKEQYF. CDR3 in DNA: TGTGCCAGCAGCCAATCAGGGCGAGGCCCCAAGGAGCAGTACTTC.

The genes are TRBV2 and TRBJ2-5; D unresolved. The germline gives CDR1 SNHLY, CDR2 FYNNEI. CDR3 length equals 12 residues. Trimming took off 5 bases at V and 2 bases at J, with 6 bases between the two ends. CDR3 in DNA: TGTGCCAGCAGTCGAGAGCAAGAGACCCAGTACTTC. Translated, it gives CASSREQETQYF.

CDR3 bases: TGTGCCAGCAGTGTACCTAGCGGGAAGACTGGCACAGATACGCAGTATTTT. It yields the protein CASSVPSGKTGTDTQYF. The rearrangement joins TRBV6-1 to TRBJ2-3; 9 positions agree with TRBD2. V shed 4 bases and J 1 base; nucleotides not matched to a gene: 9. Per the germline V gene, CDR1 is MNHNS and CDR2 is SASEGT. This CDR3 spans 17 amino acids.

The chain employs TRBV6-2 or TRBV6-3 and TRBJ2-1; 9 bases match TRBD1. The ends lost 2 bases at V and 9 bases at J; junction bases unmatched: 14. Germline CDR1 is MNHEY and CDR2 is SVGEGT. This CDR3 is 17 amino acids long. Here the CDR3 reads CASSYNTGQGAMFEQFF. DNA for the CDR3: TGTGCCAGCAGTTACAACACGGGACAGGGCGCAATGTTTGAGCAGTTCTTC.

This clone has a handful of counts. Distinct nucleotide sequences in the sample also encode this CDR3. The J gene is TRBJ2-3, the V gene TRBV7-9; D is possibly TRBD2 (6 bases). Germline loops: CDR1 SEHNR, CDR2 FQNEAQ (reference sequence). The CDR3 sequence is 14 residues long. Trimming removed 2 bases at V and 4 bases at J, with 10 bases between. CDR3 residues: CASSLSGVADTQYF. DNA of the CDR3: TGTGCCAGCAGCTTATCGGGGGTCGCAGATACGCAGTATTTT.

V and J are TRBV20-1 and TRBJ1-4, with D possibly being TRBD1 (5 bases). CDR1 is DFQATT and CDR2 is SNEGSKA in the germline V gene (reference sequence). CDR3 length: 11 residues. V was clipped by 6 bases and J by 8 bases, with 10 bases between them. In DNA form, the CDR3 reads TGCAGTGCCAGGGTTTCGGAAAAACTGTTTTTT. This codes for CSARVSEKLFF.

CDR3 nucleotide sequence: TGTGCCAGCAATGTAGGGACTAGCGGGAGTTCGCAGGGAGAGACCCAGTACTTC. Translated, it gives CASNVGTSGSSQGETQYF. The chain has TRBV6-7 and TRBJ2-5, with 14 nucleotides matching TRBD2. TRBV6-7 is treated as an ORF (open reading frame) with a function not yet certain. Germline trimming cut 7 bases from V and 4 bases from J; bases unmatched to any gene: 14. This CDR3 is built from 18 residues.

This clone was observed a handful of times. This chain uses TRBV5-1 with TRBJ1-6, with 7 positions matching TRBD1. With 5 bases clipped from V and 6 bases from J, the junction kept 14 bases outside the gene matches. This CDR3 region has 17 residues. Germline CDR1 and CDR2: SGHRS and YFSETQ. CDR3 loop: CASRVSPPGQTNSPLHF. The CDR3 DNA reads TGCGCCAGCAGGGTTTCCCCTCCGGGACAGACTAATTCACCCCTCCACTTT. Complete variable domain (other parts from reference TRBV5-1 and TRBJ1-6): KAGVTQTPRYLIKTRGQQVTLSCSPISGHRSVSWYQQTPGQGLQFLFEYFSETQRNKGNFPGRFSGRQFSNSRSEMNVSTLELGDSALYLCASRVSPPGQTNSPLHFGNGTRLTVT.

This clone was picked up one time. The chain carries TRBV19 and TRBJ1-5, with D tentatively TRBD1 (5 bases). Germline V lookup: CDR1 LNHDA, CDR2 SQIVND (reference sequence). Between the trimmed V and J ends, which lost 3 bases and 5 bases, there was a span of 14 bases. This CDR3 contains 15 residues. The CDR3 DNA is TGTGCCAGTAGTATCAGGAACTGGGGGGATCAGCCCCAGCATTTT. Its translation is CASSIRNWGDQPQHF. Supplemented by reference TRBV19 and TRBJ1-5, the full variable domain reads DGGITQSPKYLFRKEGQNVTLSCEQNLNHDAMYWYRQDPGQGLRLIYYSQIVNDFQKGDIAEGYSVSREKKESFPLTVTSAQKNPTAFYLCASSIRNWGDQPQHFGDGTRLSIL.

V and J are TRBV29-1 and TRBJ2-5, with TRBD2 matching 7 bases. The germline V gene encodes CDR1 SQVTM and CDR2 ANQGSEA. The CDR3 sequence is 13 residues long. With 5 bases clipped from V and 5 bases from J, the junction kept 8 bases outside the gene matches. The CDR3 DNA is TGCAGCGTTTATAGCGGGTCAGGGGAGACCCAGTACTTC. The encoded protein is CSVYSGSGETQYF.